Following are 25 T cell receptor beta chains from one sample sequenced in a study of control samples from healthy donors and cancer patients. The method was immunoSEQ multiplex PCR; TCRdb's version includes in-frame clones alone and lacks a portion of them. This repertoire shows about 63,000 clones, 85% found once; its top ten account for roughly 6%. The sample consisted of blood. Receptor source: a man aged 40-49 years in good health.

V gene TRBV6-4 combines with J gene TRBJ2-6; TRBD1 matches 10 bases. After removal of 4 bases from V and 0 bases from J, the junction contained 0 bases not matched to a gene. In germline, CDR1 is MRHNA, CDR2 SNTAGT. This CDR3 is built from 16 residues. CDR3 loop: CASSGTGGSGANVLTF. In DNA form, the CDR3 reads TGTGCCAGCAGTGGGACAGGGGGCTCTGGGGCCAACGTCCTGACTTTC.

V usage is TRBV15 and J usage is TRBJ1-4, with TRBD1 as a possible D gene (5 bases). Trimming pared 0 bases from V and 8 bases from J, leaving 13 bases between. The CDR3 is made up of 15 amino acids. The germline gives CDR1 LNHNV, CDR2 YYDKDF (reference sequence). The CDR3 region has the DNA TGTGCCACCAGCAGAGATAAGCAGGGCCTAGAAAAACTGTTTTTT. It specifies CATSRDKQGLEKLFF.

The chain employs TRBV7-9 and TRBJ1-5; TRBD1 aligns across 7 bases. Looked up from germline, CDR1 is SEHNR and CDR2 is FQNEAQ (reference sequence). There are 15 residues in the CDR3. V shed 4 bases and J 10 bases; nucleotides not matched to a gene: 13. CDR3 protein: CASSSDRVTYTPQHF. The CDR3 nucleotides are TGTGCCAGCAGCTCCGACAGGGTAACCTATACCCCCCAGCATTTT.

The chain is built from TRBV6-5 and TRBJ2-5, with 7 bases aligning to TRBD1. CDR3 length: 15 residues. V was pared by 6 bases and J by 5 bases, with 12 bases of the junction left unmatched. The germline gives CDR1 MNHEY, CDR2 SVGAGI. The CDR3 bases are TGTGCCAGCAGCTACAGGGGCAGGACGGGGGAGACCCAGTACTTC. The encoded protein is CASSYRGRTGETQYF.

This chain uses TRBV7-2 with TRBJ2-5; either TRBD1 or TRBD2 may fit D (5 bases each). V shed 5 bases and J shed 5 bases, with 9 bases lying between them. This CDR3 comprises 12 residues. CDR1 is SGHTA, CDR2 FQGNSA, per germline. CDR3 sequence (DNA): TGTGCCAGCAGCGGGGGATATGAGACCCAGTACTTC. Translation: CASSGGYETQYF. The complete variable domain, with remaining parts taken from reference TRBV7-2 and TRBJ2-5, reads GAGVSQSPSNKVTEKGKDVELRCDPISGHTALYWYRQSLGQGLEFLIYFQGNSAPDKSGLPSDRFSAERTGGSVSTLTIQRTQQEDSAVYLCASSGGYETQYFGPGTRLLVL.

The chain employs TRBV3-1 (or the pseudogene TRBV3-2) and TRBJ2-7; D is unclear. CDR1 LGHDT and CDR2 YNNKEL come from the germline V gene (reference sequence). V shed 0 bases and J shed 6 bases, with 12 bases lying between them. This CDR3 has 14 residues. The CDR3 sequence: CASSQDMAETEQYF. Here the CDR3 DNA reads TGTGCCAGCAGCCAAGATATGGCGGAAACCGAGCAGTACTTC.

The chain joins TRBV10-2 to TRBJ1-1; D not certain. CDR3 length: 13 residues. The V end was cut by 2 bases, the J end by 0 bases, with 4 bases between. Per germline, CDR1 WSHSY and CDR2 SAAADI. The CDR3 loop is CASSEQVNTEAFF. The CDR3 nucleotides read TGCGCCAGCAGTGAGCAGGTGAACACTGAAGCTTTCTTT.

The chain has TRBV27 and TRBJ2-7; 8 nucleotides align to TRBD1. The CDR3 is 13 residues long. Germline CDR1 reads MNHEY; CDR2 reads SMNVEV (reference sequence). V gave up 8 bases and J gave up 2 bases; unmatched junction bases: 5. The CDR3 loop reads CASRDRGTYEQYF. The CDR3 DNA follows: TGTGCCAGCCGAGACAGGGGCACCTACGAGCAGTACTTC.

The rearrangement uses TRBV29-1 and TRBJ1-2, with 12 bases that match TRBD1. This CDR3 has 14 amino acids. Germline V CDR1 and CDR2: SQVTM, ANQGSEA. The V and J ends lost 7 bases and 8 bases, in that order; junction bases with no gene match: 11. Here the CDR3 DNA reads TGCAGCGCCGAACCGGGACAGGGGGCTTCCGGCTACACCTTC. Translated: CSAEPGQGASGYTF.

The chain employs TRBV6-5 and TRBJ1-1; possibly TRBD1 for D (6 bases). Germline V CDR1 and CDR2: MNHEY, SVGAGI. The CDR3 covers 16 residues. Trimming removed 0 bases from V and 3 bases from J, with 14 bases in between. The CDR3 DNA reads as TGTGCCAGCAGTTACTCCGGGGGGGCGTGGGACACTGAAGCTTTCTTT. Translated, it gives CASSYSGGAWDTEAFF.

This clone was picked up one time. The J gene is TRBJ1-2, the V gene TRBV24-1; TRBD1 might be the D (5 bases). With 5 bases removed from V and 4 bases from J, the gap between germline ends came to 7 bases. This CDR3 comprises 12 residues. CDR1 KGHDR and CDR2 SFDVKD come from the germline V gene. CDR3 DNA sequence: TGTGCCACCAGTGTTAGGGGCTATGGCTACACCTTC. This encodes CATSVRGYGYTF.

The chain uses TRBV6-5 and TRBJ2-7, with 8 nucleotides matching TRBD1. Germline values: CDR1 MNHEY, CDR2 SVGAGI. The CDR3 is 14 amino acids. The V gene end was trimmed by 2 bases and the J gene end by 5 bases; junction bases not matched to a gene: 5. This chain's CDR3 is CASSYGQGGDEQYF. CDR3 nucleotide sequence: TGTGCCAGCAGTTACGGACAGGGAGGTGACGAGCAGTACTTC.

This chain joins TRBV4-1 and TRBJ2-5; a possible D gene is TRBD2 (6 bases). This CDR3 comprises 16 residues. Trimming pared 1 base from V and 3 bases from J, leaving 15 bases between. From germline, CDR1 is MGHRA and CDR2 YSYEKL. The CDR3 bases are TGCGCCAGCAGCCAAGTGCGGGGAGCTGGGGAAGAGACCCAGTACTTC. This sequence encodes CASSQVRGAGEETQYF.

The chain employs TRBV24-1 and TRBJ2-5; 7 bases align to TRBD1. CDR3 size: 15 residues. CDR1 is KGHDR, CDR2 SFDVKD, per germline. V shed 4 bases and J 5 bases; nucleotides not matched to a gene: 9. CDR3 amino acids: CATSDHRGAQETQYF. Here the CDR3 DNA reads TGTGCCACCAGTGACCACAGGGGTGCCCAGGAGACCCAGTACTTC.

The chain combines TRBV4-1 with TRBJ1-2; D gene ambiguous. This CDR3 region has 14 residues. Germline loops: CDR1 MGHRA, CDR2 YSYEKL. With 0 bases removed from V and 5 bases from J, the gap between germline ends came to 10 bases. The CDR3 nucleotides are TGCGCCAGCAGCCAAGATGCAGGAAGTTATGGCTACACCTTC. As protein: CASSQDAGSYGYTF.

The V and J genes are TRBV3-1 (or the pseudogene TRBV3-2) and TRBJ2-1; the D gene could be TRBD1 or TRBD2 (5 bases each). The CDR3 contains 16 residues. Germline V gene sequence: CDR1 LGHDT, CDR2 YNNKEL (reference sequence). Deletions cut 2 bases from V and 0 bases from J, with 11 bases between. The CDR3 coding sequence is TGTGCCAGCAGCCAACGAGGGGTAAGCTCCTACAATGAGCAGTTCTTC. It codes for CASSQRGVSSYNEQFF.

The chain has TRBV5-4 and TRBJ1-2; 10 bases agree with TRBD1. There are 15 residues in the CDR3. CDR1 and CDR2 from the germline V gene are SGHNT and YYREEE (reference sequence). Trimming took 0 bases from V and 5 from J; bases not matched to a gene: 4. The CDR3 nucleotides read TGTGCCAGCAGCTTGGAGACGGACAGGGGGTATGGCTACACCTTC. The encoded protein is CASSLETDRGYGYTF. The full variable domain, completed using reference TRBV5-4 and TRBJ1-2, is ETGVTQSPTHLIKTRGQQVTLRCSSQSGHNTVSWYQQALGQGPQFIFQYYREEENGRGNFPPRFSGLQFPNYSSELNVNALELDDSALYLCASSLETDRGYGYTFGSGTRLTVV.

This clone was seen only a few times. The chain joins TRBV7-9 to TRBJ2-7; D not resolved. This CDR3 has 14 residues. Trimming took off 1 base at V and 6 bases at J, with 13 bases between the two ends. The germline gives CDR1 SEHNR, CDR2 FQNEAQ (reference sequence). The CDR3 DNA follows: TGTGCCAGCAGCTTAGGGTTGGGCCCTAGCGAGCAGTACTTC. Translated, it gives CASSLGLGPSEQYF.

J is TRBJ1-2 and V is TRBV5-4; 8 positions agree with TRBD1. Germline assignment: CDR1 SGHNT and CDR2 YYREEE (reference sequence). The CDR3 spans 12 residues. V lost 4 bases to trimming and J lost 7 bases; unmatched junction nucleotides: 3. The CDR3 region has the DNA TGTGCCAGCAGCGGGCAGGGGGCTGGCTACACCTTC. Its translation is CASSGQGAGYTF.

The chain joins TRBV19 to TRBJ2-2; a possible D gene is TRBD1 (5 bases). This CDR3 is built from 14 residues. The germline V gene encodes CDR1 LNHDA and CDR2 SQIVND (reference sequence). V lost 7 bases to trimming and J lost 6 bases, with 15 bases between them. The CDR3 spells CASKTGWGAGELFF. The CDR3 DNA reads TGTGCCAGTAAAACTGGGTGGGGCGCCGGGGAGCTGTTTTTT.

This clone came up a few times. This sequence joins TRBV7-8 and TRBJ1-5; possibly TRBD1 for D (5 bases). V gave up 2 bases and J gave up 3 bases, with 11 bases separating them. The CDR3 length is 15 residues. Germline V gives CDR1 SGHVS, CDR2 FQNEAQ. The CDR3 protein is CASSLWDGYNQPQHF. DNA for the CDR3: TGTGCCAGCAGCTTATGGGACGGCTACAATCAGCCCCAGCATTTT.

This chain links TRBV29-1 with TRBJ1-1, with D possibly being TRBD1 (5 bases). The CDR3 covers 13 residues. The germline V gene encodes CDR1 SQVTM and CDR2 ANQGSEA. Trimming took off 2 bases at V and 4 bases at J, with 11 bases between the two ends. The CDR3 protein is CSVESQGGTEAFF. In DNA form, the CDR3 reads TGCAGCGTTGAAAGCCAGGGCGGCACTGAAGCTTTCTTT. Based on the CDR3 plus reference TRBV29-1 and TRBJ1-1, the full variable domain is SAVISQKPSRDICQRGTSLTIQCQVDSQVTMMFWYRQQPGQSLTLIATANQGSEATYESGFVIDKFPISRPNLTFSTLTVSNMSPEDSSIYLCSVESQGGTEAFFGQGTRLTVV.

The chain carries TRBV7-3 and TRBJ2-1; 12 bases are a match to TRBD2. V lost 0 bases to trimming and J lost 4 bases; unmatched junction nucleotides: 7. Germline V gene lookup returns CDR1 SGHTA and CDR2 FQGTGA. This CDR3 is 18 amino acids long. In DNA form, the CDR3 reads TGTGCCAGCAGCTTAACGGCAACCGGGACTAGCGGGTACAATGAGCAGTTCTTC. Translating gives CASSLTATGTSGYNEQFF.

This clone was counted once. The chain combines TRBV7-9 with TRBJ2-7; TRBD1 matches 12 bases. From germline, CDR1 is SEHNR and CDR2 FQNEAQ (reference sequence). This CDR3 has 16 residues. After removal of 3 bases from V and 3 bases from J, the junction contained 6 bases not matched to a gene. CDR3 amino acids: CASSLGTGGLFYEQYF. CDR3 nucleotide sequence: TGTGCCAGCAGCTTGGGGACAGGGGGCCTCTTCTACGAGCAGTACTTC.

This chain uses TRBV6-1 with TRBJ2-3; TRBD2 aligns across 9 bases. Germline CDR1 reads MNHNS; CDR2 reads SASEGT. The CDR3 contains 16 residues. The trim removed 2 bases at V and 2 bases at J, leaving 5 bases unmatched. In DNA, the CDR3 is TGTGCCAGCAGTGAATCCCTAGCGGGGCCCACAGATACGCAGTATTTT. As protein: CASSESLAGPTDTQYF.